This T cell receptor (beta chain) was identified in a study of regulatory T cells in long-lasting Graves disease. Study-level results: Newly diagnosed patients shared more than 750 public clonotypes; persistent patients shared around 2,500.

Sequencing libraries for TCR beta were prepared with iRepertoire HTBI primers and Arm-PCR of CDR3 regions. TCRdb reprocessed the multiplex PCR reads via MiXCR and lists one record per CDR3 protein. The sample lists some 330,000 distinct CDR3 sequences; 10% to 15% were seen once. The time point was: newly diagnosed GD, antithyroid drugs for less than 3 months. The TCR library was prepared using RNA isolated from PBMCs. Diagnosis followed American Thyroid Association guidelines for Graves' disease. Remarks on this clonotype: Its antigen is currently unknown.

This same sample was also taken into another study, of T cells in Graves' hyperthyroidism and ophthalmopathy. This second report adds: Most thyroid-expanded clonotypes above 0.001 were also found in blood.

The sample here was peripheral blood mononuclear cells (PBMCs), taken at new diagnosis, from a patient treated with antithyroid drugs. The TCR sequence derives from a woman aged 18 to 35 with Graves disease.

The DNA for the CDR3 is TGTGCCAGCAGCTTAGATCTAGCGGGGGGTGGTGAGCAGTTCTTC. It translates to CASSLDLAGGGEQFF. The genes are TRBV7-2 and TRBJ2-1, with TRBD2 identical over 11 bases. This CDR3 contains 15 residues. The germline gives CDR1 SGHTA, CDR2 FQGNSA. Unmatched junction bases numbered 5, after V lost 1 base and J lost 9 bases.